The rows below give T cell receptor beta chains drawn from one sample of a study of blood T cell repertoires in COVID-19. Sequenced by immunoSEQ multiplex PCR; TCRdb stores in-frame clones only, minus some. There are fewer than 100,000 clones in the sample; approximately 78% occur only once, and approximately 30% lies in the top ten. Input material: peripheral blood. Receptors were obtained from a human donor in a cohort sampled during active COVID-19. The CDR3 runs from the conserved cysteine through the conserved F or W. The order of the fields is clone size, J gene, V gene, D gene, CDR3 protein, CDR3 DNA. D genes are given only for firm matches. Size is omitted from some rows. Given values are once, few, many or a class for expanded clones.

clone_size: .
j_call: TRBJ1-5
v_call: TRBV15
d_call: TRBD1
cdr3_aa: CATSRERTGVIGQPQHF
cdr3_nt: TGTGCCACCAGTCGCGAGCGGACAGGGGTAATTGGGCAGCCCCAGCATTTT

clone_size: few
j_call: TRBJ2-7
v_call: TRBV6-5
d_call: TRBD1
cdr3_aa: CASSNTGGGEQYF
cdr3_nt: TGTGCCAGCAGTAATACAGGGGGTGGGGAGCAGTACTTC

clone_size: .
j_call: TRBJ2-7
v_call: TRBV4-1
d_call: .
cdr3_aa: CASSQDLGQRVYEQYF
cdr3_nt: TGCGCCAGCAGCCAAGATCTGGGACAACGAGTCTACGAGCAGTACTTC

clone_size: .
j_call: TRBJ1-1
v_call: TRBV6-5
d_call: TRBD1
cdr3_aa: CASSYFLQGEAFF
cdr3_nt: TGTGCCAGCAGTTACTTTCTTCAGGGGGAGGCTTTCTTT

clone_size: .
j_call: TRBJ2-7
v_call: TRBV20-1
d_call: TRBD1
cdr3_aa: CSASLTGISYEQYF
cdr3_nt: TGCAGTGCTAGTTTGACAGGGATCTCCTACGAGCAGTACTTC

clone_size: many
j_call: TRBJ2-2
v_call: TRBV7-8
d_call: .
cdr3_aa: CASRLGQNTGELFF
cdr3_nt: TGTGCCAGCAGGTTGGGACAGAACACCGGGGAGCTGTTTTTT

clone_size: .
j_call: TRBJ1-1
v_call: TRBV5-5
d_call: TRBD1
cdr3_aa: CASSPGQGAMNTEAFF
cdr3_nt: TGTGCCAGCAGCCCGGGACAGGGGGCCATGAACACTGAAGCTTTCTTT

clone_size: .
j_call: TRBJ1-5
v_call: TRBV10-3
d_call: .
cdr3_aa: CAISEGRGGNQPQHF
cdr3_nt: TGTGCCATCAGTGAGGGCAGGGGCGGCAATCAGCCCCAGCATTTT

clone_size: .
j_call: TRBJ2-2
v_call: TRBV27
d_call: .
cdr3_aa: CASRSQGYLTGELFF
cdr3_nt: TGTGCCAGCAGATCACAGGGATACCTCACCGGGGAGCTGTTTTTT

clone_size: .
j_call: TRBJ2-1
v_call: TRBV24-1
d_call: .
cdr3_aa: CATGAPSGDEQFF
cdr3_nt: TGTGCCACAGGGGCCCCGTCGGGGGATGAGCAGTTCTTC

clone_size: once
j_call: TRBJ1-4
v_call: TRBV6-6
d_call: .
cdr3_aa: CATLSNEKLFF
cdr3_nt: TGTGCCACTCTCTCTAATGAAAAACTGTTTTTT